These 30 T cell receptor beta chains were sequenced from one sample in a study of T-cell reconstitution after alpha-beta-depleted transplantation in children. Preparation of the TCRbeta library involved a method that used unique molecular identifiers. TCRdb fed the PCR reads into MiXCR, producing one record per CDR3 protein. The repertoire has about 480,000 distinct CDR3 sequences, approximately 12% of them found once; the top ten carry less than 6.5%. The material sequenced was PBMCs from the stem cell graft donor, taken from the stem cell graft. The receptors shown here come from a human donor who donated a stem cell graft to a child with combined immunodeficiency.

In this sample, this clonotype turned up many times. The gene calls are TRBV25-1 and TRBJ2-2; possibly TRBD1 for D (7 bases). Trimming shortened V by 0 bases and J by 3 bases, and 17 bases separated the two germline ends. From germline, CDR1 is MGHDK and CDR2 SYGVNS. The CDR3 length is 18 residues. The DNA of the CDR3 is TGTGCCAGCAGTGAATATTTCATCGGCAGGGGGGACACCGGGGAGCTGTTTTTT. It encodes CASSEYFIGRGDTGELFF.

The CDR3 is CASSVGLGLDTQYF. CDR3 sequence (DNA): TGTGCCAGCAGCGTAGGACTCGGCCTAGATACGCAGTATTTT. The chain has TRBV9 and TRBJ2-3; D unclear. The V and J ends lost 0 bases and 5 bases respectively, with 10 bases between them. This CDR3 region has 14 residues. In germline, CDR1 is SGDLS, CDR2 YYNGEE.

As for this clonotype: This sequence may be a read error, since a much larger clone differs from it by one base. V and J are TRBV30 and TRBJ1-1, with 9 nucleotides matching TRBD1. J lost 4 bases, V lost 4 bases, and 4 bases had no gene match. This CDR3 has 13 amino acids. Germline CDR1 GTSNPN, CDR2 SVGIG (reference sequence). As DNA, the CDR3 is TGTGCCTGGATTGGACAGGGGTTCACTGAAGCTTTCTTT. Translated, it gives CAWIGQGFTEAFF.

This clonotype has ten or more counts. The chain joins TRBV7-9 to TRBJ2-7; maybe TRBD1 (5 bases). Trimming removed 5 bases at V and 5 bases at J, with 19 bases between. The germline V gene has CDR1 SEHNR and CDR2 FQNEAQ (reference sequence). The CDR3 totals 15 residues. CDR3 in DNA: TGTGCCAGCAGCCCGTACACAGGTTCCTCGGACGAGCAGTACTTC. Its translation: CASSPYTGSSDEQYF. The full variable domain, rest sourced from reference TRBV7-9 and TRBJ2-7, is DTGVSQNPRHKITKRGQNVTFRCDPISEHNRLYWYRQTLGQGPEFLTYFQNEAQLEKSRLLSDRFSAERPKGSFSTLEIQRTEQGDSAMYLCASSPYTGSSDEQYFGPGTRLTVT.

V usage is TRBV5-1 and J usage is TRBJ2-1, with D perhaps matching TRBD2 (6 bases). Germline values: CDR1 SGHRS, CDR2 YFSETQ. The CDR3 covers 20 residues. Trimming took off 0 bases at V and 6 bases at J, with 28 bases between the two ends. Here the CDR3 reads CASSLEGTGAALGGINEQFF. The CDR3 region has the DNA TGCGCCAGCAGCTTGGAAGGTACGGGAGCGGCCTTGGGTGGGATCAATGAGCAGTTCTTC. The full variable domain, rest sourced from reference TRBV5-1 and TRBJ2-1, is KAGVTQTPRYLIKTRGQQVTLSCSPISGHRSVSWYQQTPGQGLQFLFEYFSETQRNKGNFPGRFSGRQFSNSRSEMNVSTLELGDSALYLCASSLEGTGAALGGINEQFFGPGTRLTVL.

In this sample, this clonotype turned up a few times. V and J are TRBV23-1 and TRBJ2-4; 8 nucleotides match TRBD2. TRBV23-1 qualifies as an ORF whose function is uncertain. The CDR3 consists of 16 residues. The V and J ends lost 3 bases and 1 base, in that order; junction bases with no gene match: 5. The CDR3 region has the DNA TGCGCCAGCAGTCAGGGCGGGGGGTCGGCCAAAAACATTCAGTACTTC. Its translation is CASSQGGGSAKNIQYF.

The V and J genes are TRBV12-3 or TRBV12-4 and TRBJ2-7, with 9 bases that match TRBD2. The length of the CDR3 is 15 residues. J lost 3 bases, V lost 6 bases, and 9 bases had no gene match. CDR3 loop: CASRATSGGFYEQYF. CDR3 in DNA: TGTGCCAGCAGGGCGACTAGCGGAGGCTTCTACGAGCAGTACTTC.

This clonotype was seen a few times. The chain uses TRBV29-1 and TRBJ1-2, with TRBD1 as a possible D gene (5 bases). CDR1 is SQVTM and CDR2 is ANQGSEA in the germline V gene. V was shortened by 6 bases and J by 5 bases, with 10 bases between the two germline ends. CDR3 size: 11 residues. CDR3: CSVDDSYGYTF. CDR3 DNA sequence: TGCAGCGTGGATGACAGTTATGGCTACACCTTC.

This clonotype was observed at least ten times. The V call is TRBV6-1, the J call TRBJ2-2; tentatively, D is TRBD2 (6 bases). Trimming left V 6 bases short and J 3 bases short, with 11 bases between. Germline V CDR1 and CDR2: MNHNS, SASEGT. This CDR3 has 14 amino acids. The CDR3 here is CASRGDSDTGELFF. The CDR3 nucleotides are TGTGCCAGCAGAGGGGACTCAGACACCGGGGAGCTGTTTTTT.

CDR3 coding DNA: TGTGCCAGCAGTTACGGGGTTTCACCCCTCCACTTT. Residues: CASSYGVSPLHF. The chain recombines TRBV6-2 or TRBV6-3 with TRBJ1-6, with D uncertain. V shed 2 bases and J shed 9 bases, with 5 bases lying between them. Germline CDR1 and CDR2: MNHEY and SVGEGT. The CDR3 totals 12 residues.

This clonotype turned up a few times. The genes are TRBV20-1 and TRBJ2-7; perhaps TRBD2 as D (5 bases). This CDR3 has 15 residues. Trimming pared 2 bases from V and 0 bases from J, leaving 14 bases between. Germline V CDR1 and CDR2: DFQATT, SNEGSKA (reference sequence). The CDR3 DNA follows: TGCAGTGCTAGAAGCGTGACACGGGACTCCTACGAGCAGTACTTC. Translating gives CSARSVTRDSYEQYF.

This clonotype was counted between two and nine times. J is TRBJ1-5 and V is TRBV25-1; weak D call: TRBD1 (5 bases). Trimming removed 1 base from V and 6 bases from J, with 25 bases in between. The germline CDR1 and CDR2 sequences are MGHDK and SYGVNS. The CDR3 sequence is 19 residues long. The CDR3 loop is CASSELTALDGTKRQPQHF. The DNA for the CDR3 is TGTGCCAGCAGTGAATTGACCGCATTAGATGGGACGAAACGTCAGCCCCAGCATTTT.

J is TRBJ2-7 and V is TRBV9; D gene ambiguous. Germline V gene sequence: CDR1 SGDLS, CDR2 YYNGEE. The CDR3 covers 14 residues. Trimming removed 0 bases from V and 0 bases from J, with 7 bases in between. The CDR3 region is CASSVAPSSYEQYF. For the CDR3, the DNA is TGTGCCAGCAGCGTAGCCCCGAGCTCCTACGAGCAGTACTTC.

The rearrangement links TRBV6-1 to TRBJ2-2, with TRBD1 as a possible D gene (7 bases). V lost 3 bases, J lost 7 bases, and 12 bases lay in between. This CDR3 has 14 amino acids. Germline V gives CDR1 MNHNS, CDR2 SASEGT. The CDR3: CASSEEGAIGELFF. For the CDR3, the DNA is TGTGCCAGCAGTGAGGAGGGGGCCATCGGGGAGCTGTTTTTT.

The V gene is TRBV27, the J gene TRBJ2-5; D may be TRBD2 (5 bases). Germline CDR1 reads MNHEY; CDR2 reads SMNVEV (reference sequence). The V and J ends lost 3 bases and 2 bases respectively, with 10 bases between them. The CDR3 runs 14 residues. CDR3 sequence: CASSFTGIQETQYF. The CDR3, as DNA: TGTGCCAGCAGTTTTACCGGGATACAAGAGACCCAGTACTTC.

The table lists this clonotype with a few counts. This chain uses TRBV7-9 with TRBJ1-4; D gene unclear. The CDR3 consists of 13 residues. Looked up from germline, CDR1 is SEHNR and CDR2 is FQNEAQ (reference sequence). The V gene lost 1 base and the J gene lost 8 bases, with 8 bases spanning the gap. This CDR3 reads CASSLDGPEKLFF. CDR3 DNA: TGTGCCAGCAGCTTAGACGGTCCCGAAAAACTGTTTTTT.

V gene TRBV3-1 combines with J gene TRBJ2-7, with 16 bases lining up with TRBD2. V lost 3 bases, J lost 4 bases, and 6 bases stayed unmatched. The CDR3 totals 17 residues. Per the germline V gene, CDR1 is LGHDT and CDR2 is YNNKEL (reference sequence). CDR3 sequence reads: CASSHGTSGGERYEQYF. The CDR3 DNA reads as TGTGCCAGCAGCCATGGGACTAGCGGGGGGGAAAGGTACGAGCAGTACTTC.

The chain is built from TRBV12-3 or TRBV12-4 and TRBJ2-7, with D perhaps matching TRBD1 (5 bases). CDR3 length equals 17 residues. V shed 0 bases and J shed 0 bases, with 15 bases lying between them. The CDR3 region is CASSLAPLDINSYEQYF. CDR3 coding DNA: TGTGCCAGCAGTTTAGCGCCCCTGGACATCAACTCCTACGAGCAGTACTTC.

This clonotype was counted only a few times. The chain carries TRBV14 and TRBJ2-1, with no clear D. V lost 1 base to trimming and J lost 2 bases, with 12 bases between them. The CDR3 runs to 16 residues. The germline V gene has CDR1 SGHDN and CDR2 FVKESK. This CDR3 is CASSQGLRYAYNEQFF. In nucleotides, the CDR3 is TGTGCCAGCAGCCAAGGGCTACGGTATGCCTACAATGAGCAGTTCTTC.

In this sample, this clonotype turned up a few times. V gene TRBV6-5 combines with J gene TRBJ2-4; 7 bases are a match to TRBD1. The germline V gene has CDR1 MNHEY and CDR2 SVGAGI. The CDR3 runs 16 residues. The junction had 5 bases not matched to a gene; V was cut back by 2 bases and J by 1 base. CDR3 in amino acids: CASSYPGGLAKNIQYF. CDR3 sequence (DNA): TGTGCCAGCAGTTACCCAGGGGGTTTGGCCAAAAACATTCAGTACTTC.

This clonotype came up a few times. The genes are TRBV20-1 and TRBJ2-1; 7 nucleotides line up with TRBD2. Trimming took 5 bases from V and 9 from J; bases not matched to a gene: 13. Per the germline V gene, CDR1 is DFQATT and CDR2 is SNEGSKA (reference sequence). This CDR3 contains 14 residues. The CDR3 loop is CSAPAGWGGSEQFF. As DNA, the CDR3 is TGCAGTGCTCCAGCGGGATGGGGTGGGAGTGAGCAGTTCTTC.

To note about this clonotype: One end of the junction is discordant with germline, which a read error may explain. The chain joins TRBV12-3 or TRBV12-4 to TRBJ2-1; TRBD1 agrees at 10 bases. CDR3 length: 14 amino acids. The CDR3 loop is CASSGQGPLNQQFF. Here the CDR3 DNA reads TGTGCCAGCTCGGGACAGGGGCCCCTCAATCAGCAGTTCTTC.

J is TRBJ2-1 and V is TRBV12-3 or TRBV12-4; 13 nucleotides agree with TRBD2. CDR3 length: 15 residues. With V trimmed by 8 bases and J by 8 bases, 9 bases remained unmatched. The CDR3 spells CASATSGRAGDEQFF. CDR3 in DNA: TGTGCCAGCGCCACTAGCGGGAGGGCAGGGGATGAGCAGTTCTTC.

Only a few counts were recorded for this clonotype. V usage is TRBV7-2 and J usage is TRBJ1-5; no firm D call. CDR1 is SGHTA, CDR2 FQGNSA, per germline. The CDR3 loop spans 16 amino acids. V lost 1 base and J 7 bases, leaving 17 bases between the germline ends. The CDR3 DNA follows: TGTGCCAGCAGCTTAGAGGGCATCATAAGCGGGCAGCCCCAGCATTTT. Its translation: CASSLEGIISGQPQHF.

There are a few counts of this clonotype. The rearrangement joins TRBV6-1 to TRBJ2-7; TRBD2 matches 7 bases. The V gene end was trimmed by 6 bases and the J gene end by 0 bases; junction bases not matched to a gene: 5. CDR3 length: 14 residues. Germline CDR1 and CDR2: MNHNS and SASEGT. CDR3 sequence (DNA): TGTGCCAGCAGGGACGGGGGGAGCTCCTACGAGCAGTACTTC. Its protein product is CASRDGGSSYEQYF.

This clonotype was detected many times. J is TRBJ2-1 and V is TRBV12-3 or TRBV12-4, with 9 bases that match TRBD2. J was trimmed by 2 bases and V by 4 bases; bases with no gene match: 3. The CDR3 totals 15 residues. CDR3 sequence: CASSYGLATYNEQFF. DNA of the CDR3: TGTGCCAGCAGTTACGGACTAGCGACCTACAATGAGCAGTTCTTC.

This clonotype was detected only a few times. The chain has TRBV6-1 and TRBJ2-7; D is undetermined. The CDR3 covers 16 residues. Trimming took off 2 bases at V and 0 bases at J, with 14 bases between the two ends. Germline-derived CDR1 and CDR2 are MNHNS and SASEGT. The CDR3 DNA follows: TGTGCCAGCAGTGAATATCTCGCTGGGGTCTCCTACGAGCAGTACTTC. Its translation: CASSEYLAGVSYEQYF.

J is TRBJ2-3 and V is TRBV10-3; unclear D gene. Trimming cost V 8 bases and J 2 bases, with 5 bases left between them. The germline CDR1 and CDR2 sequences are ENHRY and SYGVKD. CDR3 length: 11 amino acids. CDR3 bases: TGTGCCATCGGGAACACAGATACGCAGTATTTT. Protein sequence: CAIGNTDTQYF.

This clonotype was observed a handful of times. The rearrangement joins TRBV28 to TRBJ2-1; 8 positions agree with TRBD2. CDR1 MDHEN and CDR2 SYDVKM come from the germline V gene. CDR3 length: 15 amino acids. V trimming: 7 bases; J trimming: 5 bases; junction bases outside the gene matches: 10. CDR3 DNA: TGTGCCAGCACCTCGGGAGGGGGTGTTGACAATGAGCAGTTCTTC. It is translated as CASTSGGGVDNEQFF.

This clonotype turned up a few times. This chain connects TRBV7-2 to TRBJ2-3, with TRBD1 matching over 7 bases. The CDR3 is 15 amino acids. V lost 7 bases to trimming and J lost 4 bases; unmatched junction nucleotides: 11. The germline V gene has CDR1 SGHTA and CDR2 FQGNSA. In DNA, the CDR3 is TGTGCCAGCACCCCGCTGACAGGGTTCCCAGATACGCAGTATTTT. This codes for CASTPLTGFPDTQYF.